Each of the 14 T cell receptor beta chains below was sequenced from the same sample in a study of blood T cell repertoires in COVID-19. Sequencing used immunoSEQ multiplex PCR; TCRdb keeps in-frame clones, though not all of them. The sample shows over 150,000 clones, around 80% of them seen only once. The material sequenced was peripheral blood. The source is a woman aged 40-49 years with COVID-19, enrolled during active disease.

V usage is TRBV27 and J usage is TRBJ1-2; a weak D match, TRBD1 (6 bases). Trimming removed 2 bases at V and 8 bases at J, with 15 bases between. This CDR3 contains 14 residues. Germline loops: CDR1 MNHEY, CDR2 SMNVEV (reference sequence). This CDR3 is CASSLALQGAGYTF. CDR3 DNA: TGTGCCAGCAGTTTAGCCCTACAGGGAGCCGGCTACACCTTC.

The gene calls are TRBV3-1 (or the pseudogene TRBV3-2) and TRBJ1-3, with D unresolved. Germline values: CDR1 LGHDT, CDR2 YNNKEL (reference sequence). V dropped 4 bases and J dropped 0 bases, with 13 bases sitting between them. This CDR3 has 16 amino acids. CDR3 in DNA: TGTGCCAGCAGCCCGCGGGCGGGTTCCTCTGGAAACACCATATATTTT. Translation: CASSPRAGSSGNTIYF.

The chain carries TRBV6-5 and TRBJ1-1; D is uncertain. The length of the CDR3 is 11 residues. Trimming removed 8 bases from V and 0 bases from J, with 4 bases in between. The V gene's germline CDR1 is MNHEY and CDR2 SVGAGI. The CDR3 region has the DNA TGTGCCAGCGTATTGAACACTGAAGCTTTCTTT. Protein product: CASVLNTEAFF.

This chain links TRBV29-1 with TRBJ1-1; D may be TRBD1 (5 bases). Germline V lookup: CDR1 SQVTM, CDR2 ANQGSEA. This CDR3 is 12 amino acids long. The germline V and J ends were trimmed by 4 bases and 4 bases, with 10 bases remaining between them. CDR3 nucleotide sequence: TGCAGCGTTGGGGGAGGGGTCACTGAAGCTTTCTTT. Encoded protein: CSVGGGVTEAFF.

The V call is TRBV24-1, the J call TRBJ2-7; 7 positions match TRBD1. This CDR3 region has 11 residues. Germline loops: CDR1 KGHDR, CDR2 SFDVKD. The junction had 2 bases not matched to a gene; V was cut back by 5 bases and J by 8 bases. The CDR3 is CATSAGGQQYF. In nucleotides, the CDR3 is TGTGCCACCAGTGCAGGGGGTCAGCAGTACTTC.

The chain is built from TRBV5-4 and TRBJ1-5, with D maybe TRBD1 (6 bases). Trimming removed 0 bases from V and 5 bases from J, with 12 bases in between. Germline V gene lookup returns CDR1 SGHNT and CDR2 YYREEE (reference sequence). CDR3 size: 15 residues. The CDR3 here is CASSLAGTGYQPQHF. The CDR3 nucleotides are TGTGCCAGCAGCTTGGCCGGCACAGGGTATCAGCCCCAGCATTTT.

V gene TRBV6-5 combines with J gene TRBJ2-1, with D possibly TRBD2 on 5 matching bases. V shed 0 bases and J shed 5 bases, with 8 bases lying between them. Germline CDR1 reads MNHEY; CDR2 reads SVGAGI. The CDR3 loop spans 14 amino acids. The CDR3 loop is CASSYSLANNEQFF. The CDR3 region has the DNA TGTGCCAGCAGTTACTCGCTAGCCAACAATGAGCAGTTCTTC.

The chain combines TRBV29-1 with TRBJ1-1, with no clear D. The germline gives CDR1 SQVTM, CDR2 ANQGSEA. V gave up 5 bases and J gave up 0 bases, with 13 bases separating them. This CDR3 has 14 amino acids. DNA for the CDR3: TGCAGCGTTTGCGGGCGGCAACTGAACACTGAAGCTTTCTTT. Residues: CSVCGRQLNTEAFF.

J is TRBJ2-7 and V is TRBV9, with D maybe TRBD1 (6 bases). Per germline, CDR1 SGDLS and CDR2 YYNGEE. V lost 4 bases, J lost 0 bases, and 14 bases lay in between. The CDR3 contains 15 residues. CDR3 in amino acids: CASSTGWGLSYEQYF. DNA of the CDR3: TGTGCCAGCAGCACGGGGTGGGGGCTCTCCTACGAGCAGTACTTC.

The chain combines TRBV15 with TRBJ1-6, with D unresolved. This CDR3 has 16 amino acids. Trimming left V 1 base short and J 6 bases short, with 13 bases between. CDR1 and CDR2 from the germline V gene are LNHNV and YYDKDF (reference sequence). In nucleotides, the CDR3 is TGTGCCACCAGCAGAGTCAGCGGAGCCGGTAATTCACCCCTCCACTTT. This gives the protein CATSRVSGAGNSPLHF. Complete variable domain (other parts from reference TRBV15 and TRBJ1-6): DAMVIQNPRYQVTQFGKPVTLSCSQTLNHNVMYWYQQKSSQAPKLLFHYYDKDFNNEADTPDNFQSRRPNTSFCFLDIRSPGLGDTAMYLCATSRVSGAGNSPLHFGNGTRLTVT.

The CDR3 DNA is TGTGCCAGCAGCTTAGACAGGGTATCCGGGGCCAACGTCCTGACTTTC. It specifies CASSLDRVSGANVLTF. The chain couples TRBV7-3 to TRBJ2-6; 7 nucleotides agree with TRBD1. Germline assignment: CDR1 SGHTA and CDR2 FQGTGA. The CDR3 totals 16 residues. V trimming: 2 bases; J trimming: 4 bases; junction bases outside the gene matches: 5.

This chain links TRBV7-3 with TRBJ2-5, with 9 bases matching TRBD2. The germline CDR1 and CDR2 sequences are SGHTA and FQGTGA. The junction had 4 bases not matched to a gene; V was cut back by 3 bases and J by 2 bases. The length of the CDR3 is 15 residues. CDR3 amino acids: CASSFGLASQETQYF. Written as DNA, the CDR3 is TGTGCCAGCAGCTTCGGACTAGCGTCACAAGAGACCCAGTACTTC. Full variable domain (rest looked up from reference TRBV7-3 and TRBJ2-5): GAGVSQTPSNKVTEKGKYVELRCDPISGHTALYWYRQSLGQGPEFLIYFQGTGAADDSGLPNDRFFAVRPEGSVSTLKIQRTERGDSAVYLCASSFGLASQETQYFGPGTRLLVL.

CDR3 sequence (DNA): TGCGCCAGCAGCCAAGGCGGGGGGGAGCAGTACTTC. Its translation: CASSQGGGEQYF. The chain links TRBV4-1 to TRBJ2-7; 8 nucleotides match TRBD2. Per the germline V gene, CDR1 is MGHRA and CDR2 is YSYEKL. Trimming took 1 base from V and 7 from J; bases not matched to a gene: 0. CDR3 length: 12 amino acids.

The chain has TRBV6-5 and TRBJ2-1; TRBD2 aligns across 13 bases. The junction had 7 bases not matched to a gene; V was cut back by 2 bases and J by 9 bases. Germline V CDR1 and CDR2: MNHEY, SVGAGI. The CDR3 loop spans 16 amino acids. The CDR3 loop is CASSYPTSGGLSEQFF. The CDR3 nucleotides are TGTGCCAGCAGTTACCCGACTAGCGGGGGGTTAAGTGAGCAGTTCTTC.